A single sample is the source of the 6 T cell receptor beta chains below, sequenced in a study of response to subunit inactivated influenza vaccine. One entry per CDR3 protein results from TCRdb running MiXCR on the RT-PCR reads. The sample lists around 470,000 distinct CDR3 sequences, around 7.9% seen once, with roughly 13% in the top ten. This specimen was PBMCs from blood, taken less than 25 months after vaccination. These receptors were taken from a man between 50 and 75 years old who received an inactivated influenza vaccine.

In this sample, this clonotype turned up a few times. The chain has TRBV7-9 and TRBJ2-3; D unresolved. Trimming took off 5 bases at V and 6 bases at J, with 9 bases between the two ends. The CDR3 spans 12 residues. CDR1 and CDR2 from the germline V gene are SEHNR and FQNEAQ (reference sequence). The CDR3 reads CASSPSFDTQYF. The CDR3 nucleotides are TGTGCCAGCAGCCCCAGCTTCGATACGCAGTATTTT.

In this sample, this clonotype turned up a few times. This rearrangement joins TRBV11-2 to TRBJ2-7; D gene ambiguous. There are 15 residues in the CDR3. V shed 4 bases and J shed 9 bases, with 22 bases lying between them. Germline assignment: CDR1 SGHAT and CDR2 FQNNGV. In DNA, the CDR3 is TGTGCCAGCAGCTCCCCCCCCACGAGAAGGCTCGTGCAGTACTTC. Protein sequence: CASSSPPTRRLVQYF.

This clonotype occurred many times. V and J are TRBV12-3 or TRBV12-4 and TRBJ2-1; D tentatively fits TRBD1 or TRBD2 (6 bases each). Trimming took 6 bases from V and 9 from J, leaving 12 bases between them. This CDR3 region has 12 residues. The CDR3 DNA is TGTGCCAGCAGCTGGGGGGCCGGTGAGCAGTTCTTC. Translated, it gives CASSWGAGEQFF.

This clonotype appeared many times. This chain links TRBV29-1 with TRBJ2-7; D gene uncertain. The V end lost 4 bases, the J end lost 4 bases, and 8 bases lay between the germline ends. CDR1 SQVTM and CDR2 ANQGSEA come from the germline V gene. This CDR3 region has 11 residues. The CDR3 sequence is CSVAAAYEQYF. CDR3 coding DNA: TGCAGCGTTGCGGCAGCGTACGAGCAGTACTTC.

In this sample, this clonotype turned up many times. The chain links TRBV4-2 to TRBJ1-6; D call uncertain. Trimming stripped 0 bases from V and 8 bases from J, with 5 bases between. CDR1 LGHNA and CDR2 YNFKEQ come from the germline V gene. This CDR3 has 13 amino acids. CDR3 loop: CASSQDRDSPLHF. DNA of the CDR3: TGTGCCAGCAGCCAAGATCGTGATTCACCCCTCCACTTT.

This clonotype was picked up a small number of times. This rearrangement joins TRBV4-2 to TRBJ1-5; unclear D gene. Germline CDR1 LGHNA, CDR2 YNFKEQ. This CDR3 region has 13 residues. Trimming left V 1 base short and J 7 bases short, with 8 bases between. CDR3 in DNA: TGTGCCAGCAGCCAAGTCAGCAGCCAGCCCCAGCATTTT. Translation gives CASSQVSSQPQHF.